This T cell receptor (beta chain) is from a study of shared clonotypes between healthy human individuals. Study results and limitations: Investigators collected only blood, and repertoires in tissues likely differ.

Assay runs were performed at deep level. Profiled with immunoSEQ multiplex PCR; TCRdb holds only in-frame clones, not every one. The table records about 710,000 clones, around 77% of them present only once. Worth noting for this clone: Its antigen remains unidentified.

Looked up from germline, CDR1 is KGHSH and CDR2 is LQKENI. This CDR3 has 18 residues. V trimming: 3 bases; J trimming: 0 bases; junction bases outside the gene matches: 10. Source material: memory CD4+ T cells sorted from blood. Subset reported: CD45RA-negative fraction. The origin of this receptor is a woman aged 25 to 45 in good health. The rearrangement links TRBV18 to TRBJ1-3, with 8 positions matching TRBD1. The CDR3 reads CASSPLDRGQYSGNTIYF. The CDR3 bases are TGTGCCAGCTCACCCTTAGACAGGGGACAATACTCTGGAAACACCATATATTTT.